Described below is a single T cell receptor beta chain sequence and its context. This receptor's antigen is unknown. Base qualities are not provided; no much larger clone lies one nucleotide away. The sample is drawn from a study of OX40 agonist ivuxolimab in advanced cancers. The study in broad terms: Ivuxolimab was an agonistic, fully human IgG2 monoclonal antibody directed against OX40 (CD134), a costimulatory receptor. Intravenous ivuxolimab was administered to patients every 2 weeks at six dose levels: 0.01, 0.1, 0.3, 1.5, 3 and 10 mg/kg. Of the approximately 53 patients in dose escalation, around 20 had hepatocellular carcinoma, some 15 had melanoma, 9 had renal cell carcinoma and 9 had head and neck cancer. The dose-escalation cohort was 82.7% male with a mean age of approximately 60 years, ranging from roughly 20 to 80. Patients were allowed to have had prior anti-PD-1, anti-PD-L1 or anti-CTLA-4 therapy, and around 43% of the dose-escalation patients had been treated with checkpoint inhibitors. Partial responses occurred in three dose-escalation patients: two with cutaneous melanoma and one with hepatocellular carcinoma. The purpose of peripheral TCRbeta sequencing was to test whether ivuxolimab changed TCR sequence diversity and led to clonal T-cell expansion. The paper describes the monotherapy dose-escalation part (N ≈ 50 patients) of the phase I trial of ivuxolimab.

A distance of 12 bases separates the germline ends of V and J, which lose 3 bases and 1 base respectively. CDR1 and CDR2 are read off the germline V gene as MNHGY and SVAAGI. The CDR3 measures 15 amino acids from cysteine to phenylalanine. The DNA shown is the 45-base CDR3, in frame from base 1. Patients with a history of autoimmune disease or receiving systemic immunosuppression were excluded from the trial. Peripheral blood for TCR sequencing was drawn from every dose cohort at baseline, at cycle 4 day 1 and at cycle 7 day 1. The samples were drawn from a first-in-human, open-label, multicenter phase I dose-escalation trial of ivuxolimab. The trial enrolled adults with locally advanced or metastatic head and neck squamous cell, hepatocellular, melanoma or renal cell carcinoma. Before TCR sequencing, CD4+ T cells and CD8+ T cells were sorted from peripheral blood as separate populations. Genomic DNA was extracted from sorted cells for sequencing of the TCRbeta CDR3 region. The immunoSEQ Assay was used to sequence the TCRbeta CDR3 regions. TCRdb carries this immuneACCESS record with in-frame sequences only. Its versions omit some clonotypes, under half of them owing to an unresolved V gene in the studies checked, with the rest unexplained. In this sample the table shows about 17,000 clones, about 73% of which occur a single time. In total, the top ten clones hold about a quarter of the sample.

Study-wide findings and limitations: At doses of 0.1 to 3.0 mg/kg, clonal expansion of both CD4+ and CD8+ T cells in blood was seen between baseline and week 6. The antigen specificity of the clonally expanded peripheral T cells was not determined. On average, CD8+ T cells showed more expanded clones than CD4+ T cells after ivuxolimab. In partial responders in the 0.1-3.0 mg/kg groups, normalized peripheral clonal expansion was found to be among the lowest, especially among CD8+ T cells. Low levels of normalized T-cell clonal expansion were also seen in some patients who did not respond.

Material: CD4+ or CD8+ T cells sorted from blood, obtained in a trial of the OX40 agonist ivuxolimab. This TCR was recovered from an adult with an advanced solid tumor such as melanoma, head and neck, liver or kidney cancer. This chain joins TRBV6-9 to TRBJ1-1, with no D gene named confidently. The DNA sequence reads TGTGCCAGCAGTTACTCGACTACCCCGAACACTGAAGCTTTCTTT. It translates to CASSYSTTPNTEAFF.